What follows is one TCR beta chain and its context. Isolated RNA was reverse transcribed in full, so expressed TCRB transcripts were sequenced. Repertoires were generated with immunoSEQ multiplex PCR, while TCRdb's copy carries only in-frame clones and drops some. Of under 450,000 clones listed, approximately 14% are singletons. This record belongs to a study of beta chain features in type 1 diabetes. J gave up 3 bases and V 5 bases, and 6 bases lay outside the gene matches. The germline gives CDR1 MNHEY, CDR2 SMNVEV (reference sequence). This CDR3 is built from 14 residues. Sequenced input: naive CD4+ T cells from blood. The V call is TRBV27, the J call TRBJ2-7, with 8 bases fitting TRBD2. This clonotype was obtained from a man in his thirties or forties in good health. The CDR3 loop reads CASSEGLACYEQYV. The CDR3 DNA reads as TGTGCCAGCAGTGAAGGACTAGCTTGCTACGAGCAGTACGTC.